What follows describes a single T cell receptor (beta chain). Its specificity is not known. The data belong to a study of regulatory T cells in long-lasting Graves disease. Study-level points and caveats: Sampling was limited to peripheral blood rather than thyroid tissue.

Documented time point: newly diagnosed GD, antithyroid drugs for less than 3 months. PBMC-derived RNA was used for the TCR library. The authors built TCR beta libraries using iRepertoire HTBI primers and Arm-PCR of CDR3 regions. TCRdb fed the multiplex PCR reads into MiXCR, producing one record per CDR3 protein. The sample holds 400,000 to 550,000 distinct CDR3 sequences, 16% seen once. The data also belong to a second study, concerning T cells in Graves' hyperthyroidism and ophthalmopathy.

This receptor was obtained from a woman aged 18-29 years with Graves disease. The sequenced sample was peripheral blood mononuclear cells (PBMCs), obtained at new diagnosis, from a patient treated with antithyroid drugs.

CDR3 in DNA: TGTGCCAGCAGCTCAATAGGAGCTGAGCAGTTCTTC. It encodes CASSSIGAEQFF. J is TRBJ2-1 and V is TRBV27; no definite D call. This CDR3 spans 12 amino acids. Between the trimmed V and J ends, which lost 6 bases and 9 bases, there was a span of 12 bases. In germline, CDR1 is MNHEY, CDR2 SMNVEV (reference sequence).